A selection of T cell receptor beta chains follows, all from one sample in a study of T cells in Graves' hyperthyroidism and ophthalmopathy. MiXCR, applied by TCRdb to the multiplex PCR reads, yields one record per CDR3 protein. Of about 510,000 distinct CDR3 sequences detected, 40% to 55% appear once; the ten largest clones hold 44%. The sequenced sample consisted of peripheral blood or thyroid tissue (not recorded which). The receptors stem from an adult woman with Graves' disease, either hyperthyroidism or ophthalmopathy (not recorded which). Both conserved end residues are part of each CDR3. D genes are given only for firm matches. Size is stated for part of the rows, as once, few or many counts, or as a class when the clone is expanded.

CDR3 length | D gene | J gene | clone size | V gene | CDR3 DNA | CDR3 protein
12 | - | TRBJ2-7 | - | TRBV11-2 | TGTGCCAGCAGCACCGACGGAAACGAGCAGTACTTC | CASSTDGNEQYF
15 | - | TRBJ1-4 | many | TRBV11-2 | TGTGCCAGCAGCTTAGCCCTTGGGAGGAGTGAAAAACTGTTTTTT | CASSLALGRSEKLFF
14 | - | TRBJ1-2 | - | TRBV24-1 | TGTGCCACCAGTGATGCTGGACGCTACCATTACTACACCTTC | CATSDAGRYHYYTF
10 | TRBD1 | TRBJ1-2 | - | TRBV20-1 | TGCAGTGCTGGGACAGCAGGCAACACCTTC | CSAGTAGNTF
14 | - | TRBJ2-5 | - | TRBV10-3 | TGTGCCATCAGTGGGGCGACGAGGGGAGAGACCCAGTACTTC | CAISGATRGETQYF
12 | - | TRBJ1-1 | few | TRBV12-3/TRBV12-4 | TGTGCCAGCAGCCGGGCTAACACTGAAGCTTTCTTT | CASSRANTEAFF
16 | TRBD1 | TRBJ2-6 | many | TRBV12-3/TRBV12-4 | TGTGCCAGCAGTTCTTCTGACAGGGCTGGGGCCAACGTCCTGACTTTC | CASSSSDRAGANVLTF
13 | - | TRBJ1-1 | many | TRBV6-5 | TGTGCCAGCAAAAAGACAGGGAACACTGAAGCTTTCTTT | CASKKTGNTEAFF
16 | TRBD1 | TRBJ2-5 | - | TRBV15 | TGTGCCACCAGCACCGAGACAGGGGGCCTAAGAGAGACCCAGTACTTC | CATSTETGGLRETQYF
15 | - | TRBJ1-2 | once | TRBV7-8 | TGTGCCAGCAGCTCCGGGAGGGGTCAGAACTATGGCTACACCTTC | CASSSGRGQNYGYTF
17 | - | TRBJ1-2 | many | TRBV5-1 | TGCGCCAGCAGCTTGGTCTCTCCGGGGAACCCTAACTATGGCTACACCTTC | CASSLVSPGNPNYGYTF
13 | - | TRBJ2-7 | - | TRBV11-2 | TGTGCCAGCAGCCCCATCCAGACCTACGAGCAGTACTTC | CASSPIQTYEQYF
16 | TRBD2 | TRBJ2-3 | many | TRBV29-1 | TGCAGCGCCAGAGGACTAGCGGAAGGATCTACAGATACGCAGTATTTT | CSARGLAEGSTDTQYF
17 | TRBD2 | TRBJ2-5 | once | TRBV7-2 | TGTGCCAGCAGCTCCAGGGCGGGGGGTGCGGACCAAGAGACCCAGTACTTC | CASSSRAGGADQETQYF
13 | - | TRBJ1-5 | - | TRBV2 | TGTGCCAGCAGTACAGCCCTGAATCAGCCCCAGCATTTT | CASSTALNQPQHF
14 | - | TRBJ1-5 | few | TRBV30 | TGTGCCTGGAGTGCGGGGAATAGCAATCAGCCCCAGCATTTT | CAWSAGNSNQPQHF
15 | - | TRBJ2-7 | - | TRBV7-2 | TGTGCCAGCAGCATTAGTAACGAACAAACTAGCGAGCAGTACTTC | CASSISNEQTSEQYF
12 | - | TRBJ1-5 | many | TRBV7-2 | TGTGCCAGCAGCTTAGGTTACCAGCCCCAGCATTTT | CASSLGYQPQHF
11 | - | TRBJ1-1 | - | TRBV29-1 | TGCAGCGTTGTTCTGAACACTGAAGCTTTCTTT | CSVVLNTEAFF
12 | - | TRBJ2-5 | - | TRBV6-1 | TGTGCCAGCTCCAGGATCCCAGAGACCCAGTACTTC | CASSRIPETQYF
12 | - | TRBJ2-7 | - | TRBV2 | TGTGCCCCCCACGCCCTCCTGGACGAGCAGTACTTC | CAPHALLDEQYF
14 | - | TRBJ2-5 | few | TRBV29-1 | TGCAGCGTTGCACCAGGGATTTGGGGGGAGACCCAGTACTTC | CSVAPGIWGETQYF
14 | - | TRBJ2-7 | many | TRBV9 | TGTGCCAGCAGCGTAGGAACAGAAACCTACGAGCAGTACTTC | CASSVGTETYEQYF
14 | - | TRBJ1-2 | many | TRBV29-1 | TGCAGCGTTCAGGGACGGAGACTTAACTATGGCTACACCTTC | CSVQGRRLNYGYTF
12 | - | TRBJ2-7 | - | TRBV7-7 | TGTGCTAGCAGCCCCGAGAAGCACGAGCAGTACTTC | CASSPEKHEQYF
15 | - | TRBJ1-3 | once | TRBV10-3 | TGTGCCATCAGTGAAAGGAGGGCGCTTGGAAACACCATATATTTT | CAISERRALGNTIYF
13 | TRBD1 | TRBJ1-3 | many | TRBV12-3/TRBV12-4 | TGTGCCAGCAGTTTAAACAGGGGAGACACCATATATTTT | CASSLNRGDTIYF
14 | - | TRBJ2-5 | - | TRBV25-1 | TGTGCCAGCATCAAACCCGACAGCCAAGAGACCCAGTACTTC | CASIKPDSQETQYF
14 | - | TRBJ2-2 | - | TRBV2 | TGTGCCAGCAGGGGGGGACTTAACACCGGGGAGCTGTTTTTT | CASRGGLNTGELFF
16 | TRBD1 | TRBJ1-4 | many | TRBV5-4 | TGTGCCAGCAGCTTGAATGCAGGACAGGGAGGGGAAAAACTGTTTTTT | CASSLNAGQGGEKLFF
15 | - | TRBJ1-5 | - | TRBV2 | TGTGCCAGCAGTGGCCAGGGCCACGAGAATCAGCCCCAGCATTTT | CASSGQGHENQPQHF
15 | - | TRBJ1-5 | many | TRBV12-3/TRBV12-4 | TGTGCCAGCAGTTTACAATTGGGTCCCAATCAGCCCCAGCATTTT | CASSLQLGPNQPQHF
14 | - | TRBJ1-2 | many | TRBV7-9 | TGTGCCAGCAGCTTTCTCTGGGGCGGCTATGGCTACACCTTC | CASSFLWGGYGYTF
16 | - | TRBJ1-3 | few | TRBV2 | TGTGCCAGCAGTGAACGGGGGCCTTCCCGGGGAAACACCATATATTTT | CASSERGPSRGNTIYF
14 | - | TRBJ1-2 | - | TRBV3-1 | TGTGCCAGCAGCCAAGGAGGTAACCGTTATGGCTACACCTTC | CASSQGGNRYGYTF
15 | - | TRBJ2-5 | many | TRBV15 | TGTGCCACCAGCAGATCCGCCGGGGCCGAAGAGACCCAGTACTTC | CATSRSAGAEETQYF
12 | - | TRBJ1-1 | many | TRBV20-1 | TGCAGTGCCCTGGACACGAACACTGAAGCTTTCTTT | CSALDTNTEAFF
15 | - | TRBJ1-1 | many | TRBV12-3/TRBV12-4 | TGTGCCAGCAGTCCCAGGACAAATAACGTTGCTGAAGCTTTCTTT | CASSPRTNNVAEAFF
13 | - | TRBJ2-7 | many | TRBV10-3 | TGTGCCATCAGTGAGTCAGGCAGCTACGAGCAGTACTTC | CAISESGSYEQYF
14 | - | TRBJ1-1 | - | TRBV5-1 | TGCGCCAGCAGCTCCTCGGGTGTGAACACTGAAGCTTTCTTT | CASSSSGVNTEAFF
13 | - | TRBJ2-2 | - | TRBV20-1 | TGCAGTGGAGACTCGGCGAACACCGGGGAGCTGTTTTTT | CSGDSANTGELFF
14 | TRBD1 | TRBJ1-1 | - | TRBV6-1 | TGTGCCAGCGACAGGGGTGGGATGAACACTGAAGCTTTCTTT | CASDRGGMNTEAFF
12 | TRBD1 | TRBJ1-6 | once | TRBV10-1 | TGCGCCAGCAGGACAGGGGTTTCACCCCTCCACTTT | CASRTGVSPLHF
14 | TRBD1 | TRBJ2-7 | - | TRBV24-1 | TGTGCCACCAGTGTGACAGGGGGGCGAGGCGAGCAGTACTTC | CATSVTGGRGEQYF
15 | - | TRBJ2-5 | few | TRBV20-1 | TGCAGTGCTGGAGATCTGAGACAGATAAGAGACACCCAGTACTTC | CSAGDLRQIRDTQYF
16 | - | TRBJ2-2 | few | TRBV18 | TGTGCCAGCTCACCGTTTCCAGGGGCGAACACCGGGGAGCTGTTTTTT | CASSPFPGANTGELFF
12 | TRBD1 | TRBJ1-1 | many | TRBV18 | TGTGCCAGCTCAACCACAGGGGCTGAAGCTTTCTTT | CASSTTGAEAFF
13 | - | TRBJ1-1 | many | TRBV6-4 | TGTGCCAGCAGTGACTCCCGAGGCACTGAAGCTTTCTTT | CASSDSRGTEAFF
14 | TRBD2 | TRBJ2-2 | few | TRBV10-3 | TGTGCCATCGGAATGCGGGGGAATACCGGGGAGCTGTTTTTT | CAIGMRGNTGELFF
14 | - | TRBJ1-2 | many | TRBV19 | TGTGCCAGTAGTAAAGGGACCAAAGGAGGCGGCTACACCTTC | CASSKGTKGGGYTF
16 | TRBD1 | TRBJ1-2 | - | TRBV6-1 | TGTGCCAGCAGTGTCCGGGGGGACAGAACTAACTATGGCTACACCTTC | CASSVRGDRTNYGYTF
13 | TRBD1 | TRBJ2-7 | - | TRBV29-1 | TGCAGCGTTACCGGGACAGCTTCCTACGAGCAGTACTTC | CSVTGTASYEQYF
17 | TRBD2 | TRBJ2-7 | few | TRBV4-3 | TGCGCCAGCAGCCAAGATCTTCTAGCGGGAGGCACCTACGAGCAGTACTTC | CASSQDLLAGGTYEQYF
12 | TRBD1 | TRBJ2-2 | - | TRBV10-2 | TGCGCCAGCAGGGGACAGCCGGGGGAGCTGTTTTTT | CASRGQPGELFF
14 | - | TRBJ1-6 | - | TRBV7-4 | TGCGCCAGCAGCCGAAGGAGAGGGAATTCACCCCTCCACTTT | CASSRRRGNSPLHF
13 | - | TRBJ2-7 | - | TRBV20-1 | TGCAGTGCTAGTATCGGGGATTACTACGAGCAGTACTTC | CSASIGDYYEQYF
12 | - | TRBJ1-6 | - | TRBV7-2 | TGTGCCAGCAGCGGGGACGGTTCACCCCTCCACTTT | CASSGDGSPLHF